The rows below give T cell receptor beta chains drawn from one sample of a study of beta chain features in type 1 diabetes. Profiled with immunoSEQ multiplex PCR; TCRdb holds only in-frame clones, not every one. The sample lists about 270,000 clones; about 14% were seen once. The sample was naive CD4+ T cells from blood. The receptors originated from a woman between 40 and 55 years old in good health. The CDR3 runs from the conserved cysteine through the conserved F or W. D genes are given only for firm matches. The size of a clone is reported for some rows only, either as once, few or many, or as a class for expanded clones.

v_call: TRBV5-1; d_call: -; j_call: TRBJ2-2; clone_size: -; cdr3_nt: TGCGCCAGCAGCGCGGGTTACACCGGGGAGCTGTTTTTT; cdr3_aa: CASSAGYTGELFF
v_call: TRBV6-1; d_call: -; j_call: TRBJ2-5; clone_size: -; cdr3_nt: TGTGCCAGCAGTGATGGCCAGGGTAGGCAAGAGACCCAGTACTTC; cdr3_aa: CASSDGQGRQETQYF
v_call: TRBV2; d_call: -; j_call: TRBJ1-4; clone_size: -; cdr3_nt: TGTGCCAGCCAACAGGGAAATGAAAAACTGTTTTTT; cdr3_aa: CASQQGNEKLFF
v_call: TRBV10-1; d_call: TRBD2; j_call: TRBJ2-5; clone_size: -; cdr3_nt: TGCGCCAGCAGCTCAGGACTAGCGGGGGGGTCCGGGGAGACCCAGTACTTC; cdr3_aa: CASSSGLAGGSGETQYF
v_call: TRBV4-3; d_call: -; j_call: TRBJ1-2; clone_size: -; cdr3_nt: TGCGCCAGCAGCGAGAACAGCTATGGCTACACCTTC; cdr3_aa: CASSENSYGYTF
v_call: TRBV5-6; d_call: TRBD2; j_call: TRBJ2-3; clone_size: -; cdr3_nt: TGTGCCAGCAGCGCCGGGACTAGCGGGCGCACAGATACGCAGTATTTT; cdr3_aa: CASSAGTSGRTDTQYF
v_call: TRBV7-2; d_call: -; j_call: TRBJ1-2; clone_size: -; cdr3_nt: TGTGCCAGCAGCTTAGAGACAGTCTCCTATGGCTACACCTTC; cdr3_aa: CASSLETVSYGYTF
v_call: TRBV19; d_call: -; j_call: TRBJ2-5; clone_size: few; cdr3_nt: TGTGCCAGTAGTATTTCGGCGGGAGAGACCCAGTACTTC; cdr3_aa: CASSISAGETQYF
v_call: TRBV5-4; d_call: -; j_call: TRBJ1-2; clone_size: few; cdr3_nt: TGTGCCAGCAGCTTGGGGACAGCTGCTGGCTACACCTTC; cdr3_aa: CASSLGTAAGYTF
v_call: TRBV6-6; d_call: TRBD1; j_call: TRBJ1-6; clone_size: -; cdr3_nt: TGTGCCACCAAAACTCACTCCGGGACAGGGGTCTCACCCCTCCACTTT; cdr3_aa: CATKTHSGTGVSPLHF
v_call: TRBV18; d_call: -; j_call: TRBJ1-2; clone_size: few; cdr3_nt: TGTGCCAGCTCACTAGACAGTAACTATGGCTACACCTTC; cdr3_aa: CASSLDSNYGYTF
v_call: TRBV4-1; d_call: TRBD1; j_call: TRBJ2-1; clone_size: few; cdr3_nt: TGCGCCAGCAGCCAAGGGACAGGGGGAGGGAATGAGCAGTTCTTC; cdr3_aa: CASSQGTGGGNEQFF
v_call: TRBV29-1; d_call: -; j_call: TRBJ2-3; clone_size: many; cdr3_nt: TGCAGCGGCGGCGGGCTTTACACAGATACGCAGTATTTT; cdr3_aa: CSGGGLYTDTQYF
v_call: TRBV25-1; d_call: TRBD1; j_call: TRBJ1-1; clone_size: few; cdr3_nt: TGTGCCAGCAGCCAAGGACAGGGAGAATCAAAGGGGACTGAAGCTTTCTTT; cdr3_aa: CASSQGQGESKGTEAFF
v_call: TRBV2; d_call: -; j_call: TRBJ1-1; clone_size: few; cdr3_nt: TGTGCCAGCAACGCCCCCCAGGGGCAGAAACCGAACACTGAAGCTTTCTTT; cdr3_aa: CASNAPQGQKPNTEAFF
v_call: TRBV2; d_call: TRBD1; j_call: TRBJ2-1; clone_size: few; cdr3_nt: TGTGCCAGCAGCTCCGGACAGGGGTCCTACAATGAGCAGTTCTTC; cdr3_aa: CASSSGQGSYNEQFF
v_call: TRBV28; d_call: -; j_call: TRBJ2-7; clone_size: many; cdr3_nt: TGTGCCAGCAGTCCAGGACTATCCTACGAGCAGTACTTC; cdr3_aa: CASSPGLSYEQYF
v_call: TRBV7-2; d_call: TRBD1; j_call: TRBJ2-3; clone_size: few; cdr3_nt: TGTGCCAGCAGCCCCTGGGACAGGCACACAGATACGCAGTATTTT; cdr3_aa: CASSPWDRHTDTQYF
v_call: TRBV25-1; d_call: -; j_call: TRBJ2-2; clone_size: few; cdr3_nt: TGTGCCAGCAGCACCCTTAGGGGTTCCACCGGGGAGCTGTTTTTT; cdr3_aa: CASSTLRGSTGELFF
v_call: TRBV13; d_call: -; j_call: TRBJ1-1; clone_size: -; cdr3_nt: TGTGCCAGCAGCTTAGGCAGGGCGAACACTGAAGCTTTCTTT; cdr3_aa: CASSLGRANTEAFF
v_call: TRBV6-4; d_call: -; j_call: TRBJ1-6; clone_size: -; cdr3_nt: TGTGCCAGCAGCTTGGCGGGTAATTCACCCCTCCACTTT; cdr3_aa: CASSLAGNSPLHF
v_call: TRBV19; d_call: -; j_call: TRBJ2-1; clone_size: many; cdr3_nt: TGTGCCAGCAGGGTTAGCTCCTACAATGAGCAGTTCTTC; cdr3_aa: CASRVSSYNEQFF
v_call: TRBV12-2; d_call: -; j_call: TRBJ1-1; clone_size: -; cdr3_nt: TGTGCAAGTCGCCCCCAAGAGAGGGAAGCTTTCTTT; cdr3_aa: CASRPQEREAFF
v_call: TRBV29-1; d_call: -; j_call: TRBJ2-7; clone_size: few; cdr3_nt: TGCAGCGCTTCGACAGGTGCCTACGAGCAGTACTTC; cdr3_aa: CSASTGAYEQYF
v_call: TRBV4-2; d_call: TRBD2; j_call: TRBJ2-3; clone_size: -; cdr3_nt: TGTGCCAGCAGCCAAGAGTACGGGGGGTCGAGCACAGATACGCAGTATTTT; cdr3_aa: CASSQEYGGSSTDTQYF
v_call: TRBV25-1; d_call: TRBD1; j_call: TRBJ1-2; clone_size: -; cdr3_nt: TGTGCCAGCAGTTCCACAGGACAGGGCCCCTATGGCTACACCTTC; cdr3_aa: CASSSTGQGPYGYTF
v_call: TRBV5-1; d_call: TRBD1; j_call: TRBJ1-1; clone_size: few; cdr3_nt: TGCGCCAGCAGCCTCAACGGACAGGAGAACACTGAAGCTTTCTTT; cdr3_aa: CASSLNGQENTEAFF
v_call: TRBV18; d_call: TRBD1; j_call: TRBJ2-7; clone_size: -; cdr3_nt: TGTGCCAGCTCACCAGGGATCGGGCAGGGGGCCTCCTACGAGCAGTACTTC; cdr3_aa: CASSPGIGQGASYEQYF
v_call: TRBV5-1; d_call: -; j_call: TRBJ2-3; clone_size: -; cdr3_nt: TGCGCCAGCAGGGTCCAGGACACAGATACGCAGTATTTT; cdr3_aa: CASRVQDTDTQYF
v_call: TRBV29-1; d_call: TRBD2; j_call: TRBJ2-7; clone_size: -; cdr3_nt: TGCAGCGTTGTTATAGCGGGGGGCTCCTACGAGCAGTACTTC; cdr3_aa: CSVVIAGGSYEQYF
v_call: TRBV4-1; d_call: TRBD2; j_call: TRBJ2-5; clone_size: -; cdr3_nt: TGCGCCAGCAGCCAAAGCTCCCAGCGGGGGGCTCAGGGGACCCAGTACTTC; cdr3_aa: CASSQSSQRGAQGTQYF
v_call: TRBV29-1; d_call: TRBD1; j_call: TRBJ2-5; clone_size: few; cdr3_nt: TGCAGCGTTTTCGAGGGGGCGCGAGAGACCCAGTACTTC; cdr3_aa: CSVFEGARETQYF
v_call: TRBV10-3; d_call: TRBD2; j_call: TRBJ2-3; clone_size: few; cdr3_nt: TGTGCCACCCAAGCGGGGTCCTACACAGATACGCAGTATTTT; cdr3_aa: CATQAGSYTDTQYF
v_call: TRBV7-9; d_call: TRBD1; j_call: TRBJ2-7; clone_size: -; cdr3_nt: TGTGCCTCCACCCCAATTGCTGGAGGTGAACAGGGGGCCTACGAGCAGTACTTC; cdr3_aa: CASTPIAGGEQGAYEQYF
v_call: TRBV5-1; d_call: -; j_call: TRBJ1-1; clone_size: -; cdr3_nt: TGCGCCAGCAGACGACTCACAGGGATGGGGACTGAAGCTTTCTTT; cdr3_aa: CASRRLTGMGTEAFF
v_call: TRBV7-2; d_call: TRBD2; j_call: TRBJ2-7; clone_size: few; cdr3_nt: TGTGCCAGCAGCTTAGGTAGCGGGGGCTACGAGCAGTACTTC; cdr3_aa: CASSLGSGGYEQYF
v_call: TRBV7-2; d_call: TRBD2; j_call: TRBJ2-7; clone_size: few; cdr3_nt: TGTGCCAGCAGCTTACGGCGGGGGGGGAGGTACGAGCAGTACTTC; cdr3_aa: CASSLRRGGRYEQYF
v_call: TRBV6-6; d_call: -; j_call: TRBJ1-2; clone_size: few; cdr3_nt: TGTGCCAGCAGTCCCGCTTCCCAGGGTGGCTACACCTTC; cdr3_aa: CASSPASQGGYTF
v_call: TRBV19; d_call: TRBD1; j_call: TRBJ2-2; clone_size: few; cdr3_nt: TGTGCCAGTAGTATCTGGACAGGGCGTGGCACCGGGGAGCTGTTTTTT; cdr3_aa: CASSIWTGRGTGELFF
v_call: TRBV27; d_call: -; j_call: TRBJ2-5; clone_size: -; cdr3_nt: TGTGCCAGCAGTATGGGGGGGACCCAGTACTTC; cdr3_aa: CASSMGGTQYF
v_call: TRBV5-1; d_call: TRBD1; j_call: TRBJ1-2; clone_size: -; cdr3_nt: TGCGCCAGCAGCTTGACCGGGACAGGGCCTGGCTACACCTTC; cdr3_aa: CASSLTGTGPGYTF
v_call: TRBV7-2; d_call: TRBD1; j_call: TRBJ1-2; clone_size: -; cdr3_nt: TGTGCCAGCAGCTTAGCGGGAAGGGGGCTAGGCTACACCTTC; cdr3_aa: CASSLAGRGLGYTF
v_call: TRBV7-8; d_call: TRBD2; j_call: TRBJ2-3; clone_size: -; cdr3_nt: TGTGCCAGCAGCTTGCGGGGGGCCCTTTTAGTCGTAGATACGCAGTATTTT; cdr3_aa: CASSLRGALLVVDTQYF
v_call: TRBV6-5; d_call: -; j_call: TRBJ1-1; clone_size: -; cdr3_nt: TGTGCCAGCAGTTCCCAGGAGAACACTGAAGCTTTCTTT; cdr3_aa: CASSSQENTEAFF
v_call: TRBV5-4; d_call: -; j_call: TRBJ2-5; clone_size: few; cdr3_nt: TGTGCCAGCAGCTTTTCGGGAACCGGGGCCCAGTACTTC; cdr3_aa: CASSFSGTGAQYF
v_call: TRBV6-1; d_call: -; j_call: TRBJ1-6; clone_size: few; cdr3_nt: TGTGCCAGCAGTACGACAGACGGTTATTCACCCCTCCACTTT; cdr3_aa: CASSTTDGYSPLHF
v_call: TRBV10-3; d_call: TRBD2; j_call: TRBJ2-5; clone_size: -; cdr3_nt: TGTGCCATCGGGGCGGGGGGAGTTCAAGAGACCCAGTACTTC; cdr3_aa: CAIGAGGVQETQYF
v_call: TRBV7-2; d_call: -; j_call: TRBJ2-2; clone_size: -; cdr3_nt: TGTGCCAGCAGCCCGCCGAGCCGGGGCGGGGAGCTGTTTTTT; cdr3_aa: CASSPPSRGGELFF
v_call: TRBV5-6; d_call: -; j_call: TRBJ2-7; clone_size: few; cdr3_nt: TGTGCCAGCAGCTTCTCTCTCACGGGGGAGCAGTACTTC; cdr3_aa: CASSFSLTGEQYF
v_call: TRBV27; d_call: -; j_call: TRBJ2-7; clone_size: -; cdr3_nt: TGTGCCAGCAGTTTATCCGGTAGTGAGATGCAGTACTTC; cdr3_aa: CASSLSGSEMQYF
v_call: TRBV19; d_call: -; j_call: TRBJ2-7; clone_size: few; cdr3_nt: TGTGCCAGTAGCGCGGTGTCGGACAGATTTCCTAGAGAGCAGTACTTC; cdr3_aa: CASSAVSDRFPREQYF
v_call: TRBV5-4; d_call: TRBD2; j_call: TRBJ2-1; clone_size: few; cdr3_nt: TGTGCCAGCAGCTTTGCTAGCGGGAGCTACAATGAGCAGTTCTTC; cdr3_aa: CASSFASGSYNEQFF
v_call: TRBV7-9; d_call: TRBD1; j_call: TRBJ1-2; clone_size: -; cdr3_nt: TGTGCCAGCAGCTTAACAGGGGACTATGGCTACACCTTC; cdr3_aa: CASSLTGDYGYTF
v_call: TRBV6-1; d_call: -; j_call: TRBJ2-2; clone_size: few; cdr3_nt: TGTGCCAGCAGTGACCCGTTGTTCAGTGGGGAGCTGTTTTTT; cdr3_aa: CASSDPLFSGELFF
v_call: TRBV7-2; d_call: TRBD1; j_call: TRBJ1-1; clone_size: -; cdr3_nt: TGTGCCAGCAGCATCCGGGACAGGGGTACTGAAGCTTTCTTT; cdr3_aa: CASSIRDRGTEAFF
v_call: TRBV9; d_call: TRBD2; j_call: TRBJ2-1; clone_size: few; cdr3_nt: TGTGCCAGCAGCGAGGGACTAGCGGGGCCCCACGAGCAGTTCTTC; cdr3_aa: CASSEGLAGPHEQFF
v_call: TRBV9; d_call: TRBD1; j_call: TRBJ1-3; clone_size: -; cdr3_nt: TGTGCCAGCAGCGTAGGAGCCCAGGGGGCATCTGGAAACACCATATATTTT; cdr3_aa: CASSVGAQGASGNTIYF
v_call: TRBV9; d_call: -; j_call: TRBJ2-2; clone_size: few; cdr3_nt: TGTGCCAGCAGCGTAGAATCGGGACACAACACCGGGGAGCTGTTTTTT; cdr3_aa: CASSVESGHNTGELFF
v_call: TRBV29-1; d_call: TRBD2; j_call: TRBJ2-3; clone_size: few; cdr3_nt: TGCAGCGCCGGGGAGGGAGGCGCAGATACGCAGTATTTT; cdr3_aa: CSAGEGGADTQYF
v_call: TRBV18; d_call: -; j_call: TRBJ2-1; clone_size: -; cdr3_nt: TGTGCCAGCTCACCACTGGCGGGGGCGCTTGGGAATGAGCAGTTCTTC; cdr3_aa: CASSPLAGALGNEQFF